These 5 T cell receptor beta chains share one sample of origin, sequenced in a study of shared clonotypes between healthy human individuals. Only in-frame clones appear in the TCRdb table, and some are missing; sequencing was by immunoSEQ multiplex PCR. The sample lists 1,500,000 or so clones, around 98.5% seen once, with under 0.45% in the top ten. The sequencing sample was made of naive CD4+ T cells sorted from blood. Indicated subset: CD45RA+ positively selected. Receptors were obtained from a man aged 30 to 45 in good health.

The gene calls are TRBV6-5 and TRBJ1-5; the match to TRBD1 covers 7 bases. The CDR3 is 16 residues long. V shed 4 bases and J 6 bases; nucleotides not matched to a gene: 12. The germline gives CDR1 MNHEY, CDR2 SVGAGI. The CDR3 here is CASSSIDRVLAQPQHF. CDR3 DNA sequence: TGTGCCAGCAGTTCCATAGACAGGGTGTTGGCTCAGCCCCAGCATTTT.

This clone was observed once. The V and J genes are TRBV6-5 and TRBJ2-5; TRBD2 matches 8 bases. Germline V gives CDR1 MNHEY, CDR2 SVGAGI. The CDR3 totals 15 residues. Germline trimming cut 8 bases from V and 2 bases from J; bases unmatched to any gene: 10. The CDR3 DNA follows: TGTGCCAGCTCCATAGCGGGATTGGGGCAAGAGACCCAGTACTTC. Protein product: CASSIAGLGQETQYF.

This CDR3 is CASSPLGRGYGYTF. The CDR3 DNA reads as TGTGCCAGCAGTCCCCTCGGGCGGGGGTATGGCTACACCTTC. V and J are TRBV28 and TRBJ1-2, with D possibly being TRBD1 (5 bases). V lost 5 bases and J lost 5, with 15 bases in between. CDR3 length: 14 amino acids. The germline V gene has CDR1 MDHEN and CDR2 SYDVKM.

The chain has TRBV6-5 and TRBJ2-4, with unresolved D. Trimming removed 3 bases from V and 6 bases from J, with 12 bases in between. The V gene's germline CDR1 is MNHEY and CDR2 SVGAGI. The CDR3 contains 14 residues. The CDR3 region has the DNA TGTGCCAGCAGTTATAGGTCCCTGGGAAACATTCAGTACTTC. Translating it yields CASSYRSLGNIQYF.

This chain joins TRBV28 and TRBJ2-2; possibly TRBD1 for D (6 bases). Trimming removed 2 bases from V and 4 bases from J, with 11 bases in between. The CDR3 has 15 residues. CDR1 is MDHEN, CDR2 SYDVKM, per germline. Here the CDR3 reads CASSLHPGATGELFF. The DNA of the CDR3 is TGTGCCAGCAGTTTACACCCAGGGGCCACCGGGGAGCTGTTTTTT.